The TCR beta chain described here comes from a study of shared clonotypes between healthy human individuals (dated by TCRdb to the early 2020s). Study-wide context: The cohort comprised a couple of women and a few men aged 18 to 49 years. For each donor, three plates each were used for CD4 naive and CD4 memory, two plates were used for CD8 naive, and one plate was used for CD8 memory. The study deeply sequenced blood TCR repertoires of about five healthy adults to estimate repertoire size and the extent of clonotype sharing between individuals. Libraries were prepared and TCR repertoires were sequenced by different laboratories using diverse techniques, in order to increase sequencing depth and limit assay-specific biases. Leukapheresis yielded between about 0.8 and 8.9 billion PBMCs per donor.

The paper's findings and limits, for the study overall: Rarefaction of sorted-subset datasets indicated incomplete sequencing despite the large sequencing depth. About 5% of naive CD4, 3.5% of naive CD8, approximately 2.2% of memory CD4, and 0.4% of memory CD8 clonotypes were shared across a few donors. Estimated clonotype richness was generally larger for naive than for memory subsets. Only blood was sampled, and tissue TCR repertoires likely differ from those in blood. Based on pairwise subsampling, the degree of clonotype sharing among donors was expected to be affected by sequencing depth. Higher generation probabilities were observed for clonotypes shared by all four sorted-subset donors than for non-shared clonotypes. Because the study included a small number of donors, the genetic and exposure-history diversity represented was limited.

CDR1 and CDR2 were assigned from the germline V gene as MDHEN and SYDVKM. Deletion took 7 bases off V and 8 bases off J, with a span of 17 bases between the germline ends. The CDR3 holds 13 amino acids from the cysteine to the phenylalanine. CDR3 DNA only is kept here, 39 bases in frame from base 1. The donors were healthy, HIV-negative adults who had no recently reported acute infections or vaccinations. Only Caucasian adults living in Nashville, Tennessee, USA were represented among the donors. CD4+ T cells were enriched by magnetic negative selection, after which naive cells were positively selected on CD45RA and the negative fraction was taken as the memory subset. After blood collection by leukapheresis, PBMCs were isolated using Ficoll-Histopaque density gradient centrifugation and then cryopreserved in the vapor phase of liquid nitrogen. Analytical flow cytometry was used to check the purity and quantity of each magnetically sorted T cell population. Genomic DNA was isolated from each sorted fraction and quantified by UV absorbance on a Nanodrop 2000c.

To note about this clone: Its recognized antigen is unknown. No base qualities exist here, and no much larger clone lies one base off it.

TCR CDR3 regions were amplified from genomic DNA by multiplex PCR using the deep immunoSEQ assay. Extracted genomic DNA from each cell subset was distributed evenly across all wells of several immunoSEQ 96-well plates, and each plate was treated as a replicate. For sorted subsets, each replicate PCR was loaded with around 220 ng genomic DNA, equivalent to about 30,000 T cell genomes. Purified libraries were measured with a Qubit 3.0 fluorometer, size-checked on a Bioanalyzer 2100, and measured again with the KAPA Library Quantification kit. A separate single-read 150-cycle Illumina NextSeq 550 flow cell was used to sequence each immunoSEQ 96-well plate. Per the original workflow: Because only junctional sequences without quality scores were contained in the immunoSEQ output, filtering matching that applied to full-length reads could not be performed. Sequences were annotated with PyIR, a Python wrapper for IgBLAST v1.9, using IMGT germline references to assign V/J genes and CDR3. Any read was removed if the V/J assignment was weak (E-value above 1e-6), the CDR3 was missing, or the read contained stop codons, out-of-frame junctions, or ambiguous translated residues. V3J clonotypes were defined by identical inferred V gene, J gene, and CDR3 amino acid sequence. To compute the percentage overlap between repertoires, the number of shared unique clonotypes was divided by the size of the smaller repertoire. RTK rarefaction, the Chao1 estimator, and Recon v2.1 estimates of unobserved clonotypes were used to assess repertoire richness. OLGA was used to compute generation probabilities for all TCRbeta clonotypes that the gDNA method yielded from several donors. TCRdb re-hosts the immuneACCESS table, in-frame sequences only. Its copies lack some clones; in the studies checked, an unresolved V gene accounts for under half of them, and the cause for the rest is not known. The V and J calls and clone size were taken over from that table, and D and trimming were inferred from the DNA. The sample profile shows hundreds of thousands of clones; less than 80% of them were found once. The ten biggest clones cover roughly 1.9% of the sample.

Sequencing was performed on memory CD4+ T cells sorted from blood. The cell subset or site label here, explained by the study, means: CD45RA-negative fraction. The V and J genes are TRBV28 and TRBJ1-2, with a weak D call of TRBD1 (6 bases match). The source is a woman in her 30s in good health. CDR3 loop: CASTFPRGGGYTF. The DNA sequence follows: TGTGCCAGCACTTTCCCCCGCGGGGGCGGCTACACCTTC.